The 30 T cell receptor beta chains listed next were all sequenced from one sample in a study of cytomegalovirus exposure and HLA in healthy donors (TCRdb year 2017). Library preparation used the immunoSEQ multiplex PCR assay. The multiplex PCR relied on a mix of 60 forward primers for TCR Vbeta segments and 13 reverse primers for TCR Jbeta segments. The table comes from immuneACCESS by way of TCRdb, which keeps in-frame sequences with V and J called. Part of the clones is missing from these tables; in studies checked, under half for an unresolved V gene and the rest for unknown reasons. Counted in this sample were 150,000 to 200,000 clones; approximately 85% of them appeared once. The top ten constitute roughly 8.8% of the sample. The sample consisted of PBMCs. The receptors were sampled from a man younger than 30 in good health and CMV-seropositive.

V gene TRBV7-9 combines with J gene TRBJ2-2, with TRBD2 matching over 8 bases. Germline V lookup: CDR1 SEHNR, CDR2 FQNEAQ (reference sequence). This CDR3 has 16 amino acids. The V gene end was trimmed by 5 bases and the J gene end by 5 bases; junction bases not matched to a gene: 10. Written as DNA, the CDR3 is TGTGCCAGCAGCAGCCTTGCGGGGGGAAGGACCGGGGAGCTGTTTTTT. It codes for CASSSLAGGRTGELFF. The full variable domain, completed using reference TRBV7-9 and TRBJ2-2, is DTGVSQNPRHKITKRGQNVTFRCDPISEHNRLYWYRQTLGQGPEFLTYFQNEAQLEKSRLLSDRFSAERPKGSFSTLEIQRTEQGDSAMYLCASSSLAGGRTGELFFGEGSRLTVL.

This clone was observed a handful of times. This sequence joins TRBV5-1 and TRBJ1-2; TRBD1 aligns across 8 bases. The germline V gene encodes CDR1 SGHRS and CDR2 YFSETQ. The CDR3 has 14 amino acids. The trim removed 1 base at V and 7 bases at J, leaving 6 bases unmatched. CDR3 loop: CASSLRQGLGGYTF. In DNA, the CDR3 is TGCGCCAGCAGCTTGCGACAGGGGTTGGGTGGCTACACCTTC.

This chain links TRBV4-1 with TRBJ1-2; weak D call: TRBD1 (6 bases). The CDR3 length is 15 residues. The V end lost 1 base, the J end lost 4 bases, and 13 bases lay between the germline ends. From germline, CDR1 is MGHRA and CDR2 YSYEKL. In nucleotides, the CDR3 is TGCGCCAGCAGCCAAGTACAGGGAAAAGCCTATGGCTACACCTTC. It translates to CASSQVQGKAYGYTF.

This clone was observed a single time. The rearrangement links TRBV7-3 to TRBJ2-3, with D maybe TRBD2 (6 bases). CDR3 size: 14 residues. Germline V lookup: CDR1 SGHTA, CDR2 FQGTGA. V was trimmed by 8 bases and J by 1 base, leaving 13 bases between them. The CDR3 is CASSARGGTDTQYF. CDR3 nucleotide sequence: TGTGCCAGCTCGGCCCGCGGGGGCACAGATACGCAGTATTTT.

This clone has a single count. The rearrangement links TRBV5-1 to TRBJ2-3; 7 nucleotides align to TRBD2. The CDR3 length is 16 residues. Per germline, CDR1 SGHRS and CDR2 YFSETQ. The ends lost 5 bases at V and 1 base at J; junction bases unmatched: 10. CDR3 sequence: CASSRRSSGGTDTQYF. As DNA, the CDR3 is TGCGCCAGCAGTCGGCGTTCGAGCGGGGGCACAGATACGCAGTATTTT. The full variable domain, in which reference TRBV5-1 and TRBJ2-3 provide the parts outside the CDR3, is KAGVTQTPRYLIKTRGQQVTLSCSPISGHRSVSWYQQTPGQGLQFLFEYFSETQRNKGNFPGRFSGRQFSNSRSEMNVSTLELGDSALYLCASSRRSSGGTDTQYFGPGTRLTVL.

V usage is TRBV27 and J usage is TRBJ2-7, with 9 bases aligning to TRBD2. With 2 bases clipped from V and 3 bases from J, the junction kept 2 bases outside the gene matches. Per germline, CDR1 MNHEY and CDR2 SMNVEV (reference sequence). The CDR3 is made up of 14 amino acids. In nucleotides, the CDR3 is TGTGCCAGCAGTTTAGCGGGGGGGAACTACGAGCAGTACTTC. The encoded protein is CASSLAGGNYEQYF.

The rearrangement links TRBV18 to TRBJ1-1, with D possibly TRBD1 on 5 matching bases. Germline V gene sequence: CDR1 KGHSH, CDR2 LQKENI. The CDR3 runs to 19 residues. V lost 6 bases and J 0 bases, leaving 26 bases between the germline ends. CDR3 DNA sequence: TGTGCCAGCTCCCTCAGTCTCCTTGGGGGGAGCGAACTGAACACTGAAGCTTTCTTT. Translating gives CASSLSLLGGSELNTEAFF.

This clone has more than one count but fewer than ten. The gene calls are TRBV7-2 and TRBJ2-7; D unresolved. Per germline, CDR1 SGHTA and CDR2 FQGNSA. The CDR3 length is 14 residues. The V gene lost 6 bases and the J gene lost 2 bases, with 14 bases spanning the gap. Here the CDR3 DNA reads TGTGCCAGCAGTCCCGCGGAACCAGCCTACGAGCAGTACTTC. The encoded protein is CASSPAEPAYEQYF. Filled out from reference TRBV7-2 and TRBJ2-7, the complete variable domain reads GAGVSQSPSNKVTEKGKDVELRCDPISGHTALYWYRQSLGQGLEFLIYFQGNSAPDKSGLPSDRFSAERTGGSVSTLTIQRTQQEDSAVYLCASSPAEPAYEQYFGPGTRLTVT.

The gene calls are TRBV19 and TRBJ2-4, with a possible D match to TRBD2 (6 bases). The CDR3 runs to 20 residues. Per germline, CDR1 LNHDA and CDR2 SQIVND (reference sequence). With 5 bases removed from V and 3 bases from J, the gap between germline ends came to 29 bases. CDR3 amino acids: CASSPVRASEAYVFKNIQYF. The DNA of the CDR3 is TGTGCCAGTAGTCCGGTGAGGGCTAGCGAGGCTTATGTATTCAAAAACATTCAGTACTTC.

V and J are TRBV11-2 and TRBJ1-6, with TRBD1 identical over 7 bases. This CDR3 region has 16 residues. V lost 2 bases and J lost 9; bases outside the gene matches: 10. The germline V gene encodes CDR1 SGHAT and CDR2 FQNNGV. The CDR3 DNA is TGTGCCAGCAGCTTACGGGTGACAGGGCCAACTTCACCCCTCCACTTT. It specifies CASSLRVTGPTSPLHF.

Turning to this clone: One junction end does not reproduce the germline sequence, and a read error may be involved. The chain has TRBV7-7 and TRBJ1-1; possible D gene TRBD1, 6 bases. CDR1 and CDR2 (germline): SSHAT, FNYEAQ (reference sequence). The CDR3 has 13 amino acids. The CDR3 DNA reads TGTGCTAGCAGCTTGTCGCCGGGACACGAAGCTTTCTTT. It encodes CASSLSPGHEAFF.

The CDR3, as DNA: TGTGCCAGCAACCGAGACGACAGCTATCAGCCCCAGCATTTT. Its translation: CASNRDDSYQPQHF. This chain links TRBV6-1 with TRBJ1-5; TRBD1 is a possible D gene (5 bases). V dropped 7 bases and J dropped 5 bases, with 15 bases sitting between them. The CDR3 runs 14 residues. Germline CDR1 is MNHNS and CDR2 is SASEGT.

This sequence joins TRBV30 and TRBJ1-1, with D perhaps matching TRBD1 (5 bases). The ends were cut back, 0 bases at V and 0 bases at J, with 14 bases in the middle. The germline V gene encodes CDR1 GTSNPN and CDR2 SVGIG (reference sequence). CDR3 length equals 16 residues. CDR3 nucleotides: TGTGCCTGGAGTGTACGGGTGGGGCACCTGAACACTGAAGCTTTCTTT. Encoded protein: CAWSVRVGHLNTEAFF.

The CDR3 coding sequence is TGTGCCAGTAGCGGACAGTTGAACACTGAAGCTTTCTTT. Translation: CASSGQLNTEAFF. This sequence joins TRBV19 and TRBJ1-1, with D possibly matching TRBD1 (6 bases). Trimming took off 6 bases at V and 0 bases at J, with 8 bases between the two ends. CDR3 length: 13 residues. In germline, CDR1 is LNHDA, CDR2 SQIVND (reference sequence).

The CDR3 coding sequence is TGTGCCAGCAGTTTCATGCGAGGGTCCGGGGGGGCCGGGAATGAGCAGTTCTTC. Translating gives CASSFMRGSGGAGNEQFF. This chain joins TRBV28 and TRBJ2-1; 8 bases match TRBD2. This CDR3 contains 18 residues. Trimming removed 3 bases from V and 7 bases from J; junction bases left unmatched: 17. Germline V gene sequence: CDR1 MDHEN, CDR2 SYDVKM.

The gene calls are TRBV30 and TRBJ2-6; D might be TRBD1 (6 bases). CDR1 is GTSNPN and CDR2 is SVGIG in the germline V gene (reference sequence). The ends were cut back, 0 bases at V and 3 bases at J, with 21 bases in the middle. The CDR3 is 19 residues long. CDR3 nucleotides: TGTGCCTGGAGTGTAATAGGACAGAGGGGAACGCTTGGGGCCAACGTCCTGACTTTC. It specifies CAWSVIGQRGTLGANVLTF. The entire variable domain, with the rest obtained from reference TRBV30 and TRBJ2-6, is as follows: SQTIHQWPATLVQPVGSPLSLECTVEGTSNPNLYWYRQAAGRGLQLLFYSVGIGQISSEVPQNLSASRPQDRQFILSSKKLLLSDSGFYLCAWSVIGQRGTLGANVLTFGAGSRLTVL.

CDR3 sequence: CASSFSSGGYEQYF. CDR3 nucleotide sequence: TGTGCCAGCAGTTTTTCTAGCGGGGGCTACGAGCAGTACTTC. This chain links TRBV27 with TRBJ2-7; 10 bases are a match to TRBD2. Germline V lookup: CDR1 MNHEY, CDR2 SMNVEV (reference sequence). V was clipped by 3 bases and J by 3 bases; unmatched bases: 2. The CDR3 totals 14 residues.

Many counts were recorded for this clone. V and J are TRBV19 and TRBJ1-4, with 8 bases lining up with TRBD1. Germline CDR1 and CDR2: LNHDA and SQIVND (reference sequence). With V trimmed by 7 bases and J by 8 bases, 9 bases remained unmatched. CDR3 size: 14 residues. The chain's CDR3 is CASTWARGREKLFF. CDR3 DNA sequence: TGTGCCAGTACTTGGGCCAGGGGGCGGGAAAAACTGTTTTTT.

The chain employs TRBV4-3 and TRBJ1-5; TRBD1 is a possible D gene (6 bases). V was cut by 0 bases and J by 7 bases, with 13 bases left in between. This CDR3 has 15 amino acids. Germline loops: CDR1 LGHNA, CDR2 YSLEER. DNA of the CDR3: TGCGCCAGCAGCCAAGAGGTAGGCAGGGGCCAGCCCCAGCATTTT. Translated: CASSQEVGRGQPQHF.

The genes are TRBV15 and TRBJ2-7; 8 bases map to TRBD2. Losses at the gene ends were 3 bases for V and 5 bases for J; bases not matched to a gene: 9. CDR3 size: 15 residues. The germline V gene encodes CDR1 LNHNV and CDR2 YYDKDF (reference sequence). CDR3 sequence (DNA): TGTGCCACCAGCAGTCCAGGCGCGGGGGGTGACGAGCAGTACTTC. Encoded protein: CATSSPGAGGDEQYF.

The rearrangement uses TRBV25-1 and TRBJ2-5, with D possibly being TRBD1 (6 bases). There are 16 residues in the CDR3. Germline values: CDR1 MGHDK, CDR2 SYGVNS. The V and J ends lost 3 bases and 6 bases respectively, with 20 bases between them. Here the CDR3 reads CASSEWGTGTSQTQYF. In DNA, the CDR3 is TGTGCCAGCAGTGAGTGGGGAACCGGGACATCGCAGACCCAGTACTTC.

The chain is built from TRBV19 and TRBJ1-1; D is unresolved. Germline V CDR1 and CDR2: LNHDA, SQIVND (reference sequence). CDR3 size: 13 residues. Trimming removed 5 bases at V and 5 bases at J, with 12 bases between. The CDR3 is CASSETMGTEAFF. The CDR3, as DNA: TGTGCCAGTAGTGAGACTATGGGTACTGAAGCTTTCTTT.

The chain links TRBV11-2 to TRBJ1-6; 7 bases fit TRBD1. The trim removed 2 bases at V and 8 bases at J, leaving 3 bases unmatched. This CDR3 has 14 amino acids. CDR1 and CDR2 (germline): SGHAT, FQNNGV. This chain's CDR3 is CASSLQGVDSPLHF. CDR3 nucleotide sequence: TGTGCCAGCAGCTTACAGGGGGTGGATTCACCCCTCCACTTT.

In its sample, this clone was seen a few times. The chain couples TRBV5-4 to TRBJ2-3, with 7 bases lining up with TRBD2. The V and J ends lost 0 bases and 1 base, in that order; junction bases with no gene match: 17. This CDR3 is built from 20 residues. Per the germline V gene, CDR1 is SGHNT and CDR2 is YYREEE (reference sequence). CDR3 amino acids: CASSLGSGGGLTGGTDTQYF. For the CDR3, the DNA is TGTGCCAGCAGCTTGGGATCGGGCGGGGGTTTAACCGGTGGCACAGATACGCAGTATTTT.

V is TRBV4-3 and J is TRBJ2-1; weak D call: TRBD2 (5 bases). Germline values: CDR1 LGHNA, CDR2 YSLEER. V lost 3 bases and J 9 bases, leaving 15 bases between the germline ends. The CDR3 runs 14 residues. The CDR3 DNA reads as TGCGCCAGCAGCCACGACCTCCGGGGTAGTGAGCAGTTCTTC. Amino acids: CASSHDLRGSEQFF.

As DNA, the CDR3 is TGTGCCAGCAAACCAACGGGCAAGACAGTTTCGAACACTGAAGCTTTCTTT. Protein: CASKPTGKTVSNTEAFF. The chain carries TRBV4-2 and TRBJ1-1, with TRBD1 as a possible D gene (5 bases). This CDR3 region has 17 residues. Trimming took off 7 bases at V and 1 base at J, with 22 bases between the two ends. CDR1 is LGHNA, CDR2 YNFKEQ, per germline.

V is TRBV6-5 and J is TRBJ2-7; D remains ambiguous. This CDR3 has 11 residues. V was pared by 6 bases and J by 7 bases, with 10 bases between. Germline CDR1 MNHEY, CDR2 SVGAGI. Written as DNA, the CDR3 is TGTGCCAGCAGAACAGCCAGAGAGCAGTACTTC. Amino acid sequence: CASRTAREQYF.

This rearrangement joins TRBV18 to TRBJ1-5; 7 nucleotides align to TRBD1. The V gene's germline CDR1 is KGHSH and CDR2 LQKENI. The CDR3 spans 14 residues. The junction had 9 bases not matched to a gene; V was cut back by 4 bases and J by 9 bases. CDR3 nucleotide sequence: TGTGCCAGCTCACTCAACAGGGGTGCGGGGCCCCAGCATTTT. It encodes CASSLNRGAGPQHF.

The chain couples TRBV2 to TRBJ2-2, with D possibly TRBD2 on 5 matching bases. Trimming took 6 bases from V and 5 from J, leaving 19 bases between them. Germline values: CDR1 SNHLY, CDR2 FYNNEI. This CDR3 has 16 residues. The CDR3 protein is CASSPLRGMRTGELFF. The CDR3 DNA is TGTGCCAGCAGCCCTTTACGGGGTATGCGTACCGGGGAGCTGTTTTTT. The complete variable domain, with remaining parts taken from reference TRBV2 and TRBJ2-2, reads EPEVTQTPSHQVTQMGQEVILRCVPISNHLYFYWYRQILGQKVEFLVSFYNNEISEKSEIFDDQFSVERPDGSNFTLKIRSTKLEDSAMYFCASSPLRGMRTGELFFGEGSRLTVL.

The gene calls are TRBV5-4 and TRBJ1-4; D not resolved. Germline lookup yields CDR1 SGHNT and CDR2 YYREEE (reference sequence). The CDR3 consists of 15 residues. The V end lost 4 bases, the J end lost 0 bases, and 10 bases lay between the germline ends. CDR3 sequence (DNA): TGTGCCAGCAGCCCTACAAGCGCAACTAATGAAAAACTGTTTTTT. The encoded protein is CASSPTSATNEKLFF.